This TCR beta chain comes out of a study of cytomegalovirus exposure and HLA in healthy donors. The CDR3 length is 15 residues. The V end was cut by 3 bases, the J end by 1 base, with 10 bases between. Germline assignment: CDR1 MDHEN and CDR2 SYDVKM. Primers for the PCR totalled 60 Vbeta and 13 Jbeta. TCRdb keeps only in-frame clones here, not all; method: immunoSEQ multiplex PCR. Among over 150,000 clones listed, about 82% were seen once. The receptor was isolated from a woman in her 30s in good health and CMV-seropositive. The chain has TRBV28 and TRBJ1-5, with D hard to call. The sample comprised PBMCs. DNA of the CDR3: TGTGCCAGCAGTTTTACACCGAAAAGCAATCAGCCCCAGCATTTT. Protein sequence: CASSFTPKSNQPQHF.